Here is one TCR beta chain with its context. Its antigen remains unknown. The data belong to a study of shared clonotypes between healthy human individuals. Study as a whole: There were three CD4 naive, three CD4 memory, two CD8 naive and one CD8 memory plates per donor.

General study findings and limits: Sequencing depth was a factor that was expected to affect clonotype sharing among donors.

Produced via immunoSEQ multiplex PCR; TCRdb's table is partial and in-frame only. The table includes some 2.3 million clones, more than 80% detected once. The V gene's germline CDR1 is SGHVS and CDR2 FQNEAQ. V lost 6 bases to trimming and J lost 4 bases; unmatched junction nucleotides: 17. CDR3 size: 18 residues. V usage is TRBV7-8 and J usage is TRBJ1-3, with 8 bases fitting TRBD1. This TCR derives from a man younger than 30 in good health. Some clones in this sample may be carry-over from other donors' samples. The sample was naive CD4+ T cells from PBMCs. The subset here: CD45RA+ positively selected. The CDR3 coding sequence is TGTGCCAGCAGACATCACCCAGGGGGCGCGATATCAGGAAACACCATATATTTT. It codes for CASRHHPGGAISGNTIYF. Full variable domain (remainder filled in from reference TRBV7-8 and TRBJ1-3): GAGVSQSPRYKVAKRGQDVALRCDPISGHVSLFWYQQALGQGPEFLTYFQNEAQLDKSGLPSDRFFAERPEGSVSTLKIQRTQQEDSAVYLCASRHHPGGAISGNTIYFGEGSWLTVV.